This is a list of T cell receptor beta chains from one sample in a study of CD8+CD57+ T cells in acquired aplastic anemia. TCRdb analysed the reads with MiXCR anew, one entry per CDR3 protein. The sample lists around 250,000 distinct CDR3 sequences; around three fifths were seen once. Sequencing used sorted CD4+, CD8+, or CD8+CD57+ T cells (not recorded which) from PBMCs. These receptors originate from a human donor with severe aplastic anemia or a healthy control (not recorded which). The CDR3 runs from the conserved cysteine through the conserved F or W. A D gene is named only where the DNA matches it firmly. Where a row states a size, it is once, few, many or the class of an expanded clone; other rows omit it.

v_gene	d_gene	abundance	j_gene	CDR3aa	CDR3nt
TRBV9	TRBD1	-	TRBJ1-2	CASSIHRGGYTF	TGTGCCAGCAGCATACACAGGGGCGGCTACACCTTC
TRBV9	TRBD2	many	TRBJ2-5	CASSGSGTLRQETQYF	TGTGCCAGCAGCGGAAGCGGGACCCTCCGGCAAGAGACCCAGTACTTC
TRBV10-2	TRBD1	few	TRBJ2-5	CASSEAGGSETQYF	TGCGCCAGCAGTGAGGCAGGGGGTAGTGAGACCCAGTACTTC
TRBV5-1	-	-	TRBJ2-1	CASSFGQSHNEQLF	TGCGCCAGCAGCTTTGGACAGAGTCACAATGAGCAGCTCTTC
TRBV20-1	TRBD2	-	TRBJ2-1	CSAKGLAGSYNEQFF	TGCAGTGCTAAAGGACTAGCGGGGTCCTACAATGAGCAGTTCTTC
TRBV7-2	-	-	TRBJ1-3	CASSGDLTGRGNTIYF	TGTGCCAGCAGCGGAGACCTTACCGGGCGAGGAAACACCATATATTTT
TRBV7-8	-	many	TRBJ2-7	CAITGLLGEQYF	TGTGCCATAACGGGACTCCTGGGCGAGCAGTACTTC
TRBV3-1	TRBD1	few	TRBJ2-2	CASSLRDSNTGELFF	TGTGCCAGCAGCCTTAGGGACAGCAACACCGGGGAGCTGTTTTTT
TRBV2	TRBD2	-	TRBJ2-7	CASRRTSGTYEQYF	TGTGCCAGCAGACGGACTAGCGGGACGTACGAGCAGTACTTC
TRBV25-1	TRBD2	-	TRBJ2-6	CASSQRGSGANVLTF	TGTGCCAGCAGTCAGCGGGGCTCTGGGGCCAACGTCCTGACTTTC
TRBV4-3	-	-	TRBJ1-2	CASSQVGNYGYTF	TGCGCCAGCAGCCAAGTGGGGAACTATGGCTACACCTTC
TRBV2	-	-	TRBJ1-6	CASSVYTPNSPLHF	TGTGCCAGCAGTGTTTACACCCCTAATTCACCCCTCCACTTT
TRBV20-1	-	-	TRBJ2-5	CSARDPRGSWETQYF	TGCAGTGCTAGAGATCCGAGAGGGAGCTGGGAGACCCAGTACTTC
TRBV6-2/TRBV6-3	-	many	TRBJ2-7	CASSYSTVYAPTSYEQYF	TGTGCCAGCAGTTACTCCACAGTTTACGCCCCTACCTCCTACGAGCAGTACTTC
TRBV20-1	TRBD2	-	TRBJ2-7	CSAITSADYEQYF	TGCAGTGCCATAACTAGCGCTGACTACGAGCAGTACTTC
TRBV5-8	TRBD1	-	TRBJ1-2	CASSLVGTGGYGYTF	TGTGCCAGCAGCTTGGTGGGGACAGGGGGGTATGGCTACACCTTC
TRBV2	-	-	TRBJ1-1	CASTLGEGTEAFF	TGTGCCAGCACACTAGGGGAGGGCACTGAAGCTTTCTTT
TRBV2	-	few	TRBJ1-1	CASSEAVTNTEAFF	TGTGCCAGCAGTGAGGCCGTAACCAACACTGAAGCTTTCTTT
TRBV2	-	-	TRBJ2-2	CASSVGREIGELFF	TGTGCCAGCAGTGTGGGAAGGGAGATCGGGGAGCTGTTTTTT
TRBV20-1	-	-	TRBJ1-2	CSARDQKHRGRDTNYGYTF	TGCAGTGCTAGAGATCAAAAGCATAGGGGACGGGACACTAACTATGGCTACACCTTC
TRBV19	-	-	TRBJ2-3	CASSLRGEDTQYF	TGTGCCAGTAGCCTCCGGGGCGAAGATACGCAGTATTTT